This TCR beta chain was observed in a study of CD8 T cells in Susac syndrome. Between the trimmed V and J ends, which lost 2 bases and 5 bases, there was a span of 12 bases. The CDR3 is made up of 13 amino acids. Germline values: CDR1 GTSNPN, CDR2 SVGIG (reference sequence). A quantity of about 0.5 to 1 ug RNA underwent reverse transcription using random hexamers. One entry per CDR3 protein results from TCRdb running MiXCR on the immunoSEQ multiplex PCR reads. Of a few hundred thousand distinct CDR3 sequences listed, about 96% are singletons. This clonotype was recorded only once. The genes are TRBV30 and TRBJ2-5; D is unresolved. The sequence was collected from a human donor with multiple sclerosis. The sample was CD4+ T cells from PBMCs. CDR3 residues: CAWSPRAWETQYF. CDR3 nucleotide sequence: TGTGCCTGGAGTCCTCGGGCTTGGGAGACCCAGTACTTC.